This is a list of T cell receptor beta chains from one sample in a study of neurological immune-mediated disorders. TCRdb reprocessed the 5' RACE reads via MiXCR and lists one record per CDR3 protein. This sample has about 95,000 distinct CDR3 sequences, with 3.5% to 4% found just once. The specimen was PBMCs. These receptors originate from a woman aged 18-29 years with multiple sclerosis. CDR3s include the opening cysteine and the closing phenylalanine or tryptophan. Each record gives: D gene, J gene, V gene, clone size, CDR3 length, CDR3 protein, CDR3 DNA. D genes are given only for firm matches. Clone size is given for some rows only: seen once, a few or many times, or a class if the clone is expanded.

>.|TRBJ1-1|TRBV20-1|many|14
CSARDAARNTEAFF
TGCAGTGCTAGAGATGCGGCGAGGAACACTGAAGCTTTCTTT
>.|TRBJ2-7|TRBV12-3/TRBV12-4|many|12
CASSPDRYEQYF
TGTGCCAGCAGCCCCGACAGGTACGAGCAGTACTTC
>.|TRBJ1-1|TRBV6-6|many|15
CASSYGGAVNTEAFF
TGTGCCAGCAGTTACGGGGGGGCTGTGAACACTGAAGCTTTCTTT
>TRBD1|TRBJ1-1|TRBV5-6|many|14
CASSVQGGNTEAFF
TGTGCCAGCAGCGTACAGGGGGGAAACACTGAAGCTTTCTTT
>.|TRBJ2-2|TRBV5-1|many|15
CASTLYQGNTGELFF
TGCGCCAGCACACTATACCAAGGGAACACCGGGGAGCTGTTTTTT
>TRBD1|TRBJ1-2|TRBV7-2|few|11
CASSSWTGYTF
TGTGCCAGCAGCTCTTGGACAGGGTACACCTTC
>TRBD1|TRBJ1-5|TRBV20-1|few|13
CSAHDRENQPQHF
TGCAGTGCTCACGACAGGGAGAATCAGCCCCAGCATTTT
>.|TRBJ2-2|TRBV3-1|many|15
CASRKQGIGTGELFF
TGTGCCAGCAGAAAACAGGGAATAGGCACCGGGGAGCTGTTTTTT
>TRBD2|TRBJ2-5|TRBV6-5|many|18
CASSYGAGGYSLGETQYF
TGTGCCAGCAGTTACGGAGCGGGGGGGTATTCTCTCGGAGAGACCCAGTACTTC
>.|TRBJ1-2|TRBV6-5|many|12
CASKRDPYGYTF
TGTGCCAGCAAGCGGGACCCTTATGGCTACACCTTC
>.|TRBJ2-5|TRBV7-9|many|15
CASSSGTGTRETQYF
TGTGCCAGCAGCTCCGGGACCGGGACTCGAGAGACCCAGTACTTC
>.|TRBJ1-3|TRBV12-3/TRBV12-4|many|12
CASSLKGNTIYF
TGTGCCAGCAGTTTGAAAGGAAACACCATATATTTT
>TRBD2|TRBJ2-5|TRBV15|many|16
CATSRDLSGSVKTQYF
TGTGCCACCAGCAGAGACCTCAGCGGGAGCGTGAAGACCCAGTACTTC
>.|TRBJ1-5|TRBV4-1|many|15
CASSQQQDSNQPQHF
TGCGCCAGCAGCCAACAACAGGATAGCAATCAGCCCCAGCATTTT
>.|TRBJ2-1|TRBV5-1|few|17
CASSLIGARGSYNEQFF
TGCGCCAGCAGCTTGATTGGGGCCAGGGGCTCCTACAATGAGCAGTTCTTC
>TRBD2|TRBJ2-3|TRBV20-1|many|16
CSAGGTSALRTDTQYF
TGCAGTGCTGGCGGGACTAGCGCCCTACGCACAGATACGCAGTATTTT
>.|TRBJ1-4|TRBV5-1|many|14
CASSLFQDREKLFF
TGCGCCAGCAGCTTGTTTCAGGATCGGGAAAAACTGTTTTTT
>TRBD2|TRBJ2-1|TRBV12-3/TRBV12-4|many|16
CASSPRLAGGYNEQFF
TGTGCCAGCAGTCCCAGACTAGCGGGAGGGTACAATGAGCAGTTCTTC
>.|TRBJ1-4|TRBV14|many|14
CASSQIQGDEKLFF
TGTGCCAGCAGCCAAATCCAGGGTGATGAAAAACTGTTTTTT
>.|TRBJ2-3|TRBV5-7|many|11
CASSLWDTQYF
TGTGCCAGCAGCCTGTGGGATACGCAGTATTTT
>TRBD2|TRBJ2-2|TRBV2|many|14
CASRTSGGTGELFF
TGTGCCAGCAGGACTAGCGGGGGCACCGGGGAGCTGTTTTTT
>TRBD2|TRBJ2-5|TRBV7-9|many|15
CASSLSLAGDETQYF
TGTGCCAGCAGCTTAAGTCTAGCGGGGGATGAGACCCAGTACTTC
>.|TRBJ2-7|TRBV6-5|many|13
CASSGETNYEQYF
TGTGCCAGCAGTGGTGAGACAAACTACGAGCAGTACTTC
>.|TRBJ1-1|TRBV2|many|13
CASSGDWNTEAFF
TGTGCCAGCAGTGGCGATTGGAACACTGAAGCTTTCTTT
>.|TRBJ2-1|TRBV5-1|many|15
CASSFRDSPINEQFF
TGCGCCAGCAGCTTCCGGGACTCACCCATCAATGAGCAGTTCTTC
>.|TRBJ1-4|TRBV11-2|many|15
CASSTRNGRNEKLFF
TGTGCCAGCAGCACACGAAACGGACGTAATGAAAAACTGTTTTTT
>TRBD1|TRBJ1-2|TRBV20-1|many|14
CSARGDSQYDGYTF
TGCAGTGCTAGAGGGGACAGTCAGTATGATGGCTACACCTTC
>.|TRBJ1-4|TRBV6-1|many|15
CASSGYRAANEKLFF
TGTGCCAGCAGTGGCTACAGGGCTGCTAATGAAAAACTGTTTTTT
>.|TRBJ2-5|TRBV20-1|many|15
CSASQGRTGRETQYF
TGCAGTGCCTCACAGGGAAGGACCGGTAGGGAGACCCAGTACTTC
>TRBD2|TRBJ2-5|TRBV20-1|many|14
CSARASGREETQYF
TGCAGTGCTAGAGCCAGCGGGAGAGAAGAGACCCAGTACTTC
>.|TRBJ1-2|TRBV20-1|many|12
CSARVRGGWDTF
TGCAGTGCTAGGGTGAGGGGTGGCTGGGACACCTTC
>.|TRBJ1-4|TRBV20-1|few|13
CSAPDATNEKLFF
TGCAGTGCTCCGGACGCAACTAATGAAAAACTGTTTTTT
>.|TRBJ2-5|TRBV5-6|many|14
CASSSGTFQETQYF
TGTGCCAGCAGCTCGGGGACGTTTCAAGAGACCCAGTACTTC
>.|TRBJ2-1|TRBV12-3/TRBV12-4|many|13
CASSYPIHNEQFF
TGTGCCAGCAGTTACCCCATTCATAATGAGCAGTTCTTC
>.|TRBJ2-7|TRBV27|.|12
CASFASSYEQYF
TGTGCCAGCTTCGCCAGCTCCTACGAGCAGTACTTC
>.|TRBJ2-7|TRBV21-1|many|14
CASSTAGGSYEQYF
TGTGCCAGCAGCACCGCGGGGGGTTCCTACGAGCAGTACTTC
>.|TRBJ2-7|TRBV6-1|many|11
CASSEARVQYF
TGTGCCAGCAGTGAAGCAAGGGTTCAGTACTTC
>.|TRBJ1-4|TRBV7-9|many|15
CASSSTTALNEKLFF
TGTGCCAGCAGCTCTACGACAGCTTTAAACGAAAAACTGTTTTTT
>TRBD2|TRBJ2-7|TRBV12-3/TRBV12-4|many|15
CASSLGLAGGYEQYF
TGTGCCAGCAGTTTAGGACTAGCGGGCGGCTACGAGCAGTACTTC
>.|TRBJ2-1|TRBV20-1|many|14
CSAFRSSSYNEQFF
TGCAGTGCTTTTCGCTCGAGCTCCTACAATGAGCAGTTCTTC
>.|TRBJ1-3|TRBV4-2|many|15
CASSQEGASGNTIYF
TGTGCCAGCAGCCAAGAGGGAGCTTCTGGAAACACCATATATTTT
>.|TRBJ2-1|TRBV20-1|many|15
CSAKIGGGPRSEQFF
TGCAGTGCCAAGATAGGGGGAGGGCCTCGAAGTGAGCAGTTCTTC
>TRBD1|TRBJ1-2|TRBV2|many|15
CASSEAGTGNYGYTF
TGTGCCAGCAGTGAAGCAGGGACAGGGAACTATGGCTACACCTTC
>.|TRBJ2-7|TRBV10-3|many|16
CAISSKIRGTDYEQYF
TGTGCCATCAGTTCCAAAATCAGGGGAACTGACTACGAGCAGTACTTC